What follows are 20 T cell receptor beta chains derived from one specimen sequenced in a study of cytomegalovirus exposure and HLA in healthy donors. The PCR ran on 60 Vbeta and 13 Jbeta primers. Repertoires were generated with immunoSEQ multiplex PCR, while TCRdb's copy carries only in-frame clones and drops some. This listing includes 35,000 or so clones. The sequenced sample consisted of PBMCs. These receptors all come from a man in his forties in good health and CMV-seropositive.

This chain uses TRBV4-2 with TRBJ1-1, with D possibly TRBD1 on 5 matching bases. Per the germline V gene, CDR1 is LGHNA and CDR2 is YNFKEQ. CDR3 length equals 14 residues. V lost 0 bases, J lost 1 base, and 6 bases lay in between. The CDR3 region is CASSQDTGNTEAFF. The CDR3 region has the DNA TGTGCCAGCAGCCAAGATACAGGGAACACTGAAGCTTTCTTT.

As DNA, the CDR3 is TGTGCCACCGGCGGACAAAATACCCACGAGCAGTACTTC. Its translation is CATGGQNTHEQYF. The chain employs TRBV27 and TRBJ2-7, with D perhaps matching TRBD1 (5 bases). Germline assignment: CDR1 MNHEY and CDR2 SMNVEV (reference sequence). Between the trimmed V and J ends, which lost 10 bases and 5 bases, there was a span of 18 bases. The CDR3 loop spans 13 amino acids.

The genes are TRBV7-3 and TRBJ2-1, with 9 positions matching TRBD1. The CDR3 length is 16 residues. Germline V lookup: CDR1 SGHTA, CDR2 FQGTGA. The junction had 7 bases not matched to a gene; V was cut back by 2 bases and J by 5 bases. The CDR3 coding sequence is TGTGCCAGCAGCTTAGTCCCGGGGACAGGGAACAATGAGCAGTTCTTC. Its protein product is CASSLVPGTGNNEQFF.

J is TRBJ1-1 and V is TRBV18; D remains unclear. This CDR3 contains 12 residues. V was trimmed by 3 bases and J by 7 bases, leaving 9 bases between them. Germline V gene sequence: CDR1 KGHSH, CDR2 LQKENI. CDR3 coding DNA: TGTGCCAGCTCACCTGGCACCCTTGAAGCTTTCTTT. Translated, it gives CASSPGTLEAFF. Together with reference TRBV18 and TRBJ1-1, the CDR3 gives the full variable domain: NAGVMQNPRHLVRRRGQEARLRCSPMKGHSHVYWYRQLPEEGLKFMVYLQKENIIDESGMPKERFSAEFPKEGPSILRIQQVVRGDSAAYFCASSPGTLEAFFGQGTRLTVV.

This chain uses TRBV7-8 with TRBJ1-2, with D possibly TRBD1 on 5 matching bases. CDR3 size: 14 residues. The V gene lost 1 base and the J gene lost 2 bases, with 8 bases spanning the gap. Germline-derived CDR1 and CDR2 are SGHVS and FQNEAQ. The chain's CDR3 is CASSLGPGNYGYTF. CDR3 in DNA: TGTGCCAGCAGCTTAGGCCCAGGGAACTATGGCTACACCTTC.

The rearrangement links TRBV2 to TRBJ2-3, with 8 bases aligning to TRBD2. The CDR3 totals 15 residues. The trim removed 4 bases at V and 4 bases at J, leaving 7 bases unmatched. The germline V gene encodes CDR1 SNHLY and CDR2 FYNNEI. The CDR3 DNA is TGTGCCAGCAGTGGGAGCGGGAGTAACGCAGATACGCAGTATTTT. Encoded protein: CASSGSGSNADTQYF. Drawing the rest from reference TRBV2 and TRBJ2-3, the complete variable domain is EPEVTQTPSHQVTQMGQEVILRCVPISNHLYFYWYRQILGQKVEFLVSFYNNEISEKSEIFDDQFSVERPDGSNFTLKIRSTKLEDSAMYFCASSGSGSNADTQYFGPGTRLTVL.

The chain has TRBV7-9 and TRBJ1-1, with 8 positions matching TRBD1. CDR3 length equals 15 residues. Trimming at V came to 1 base and at J to 2 bases, leaving 3 bases not matched to a gene. Germline V gene data show CDR1 as SEHNR and CDR2 as FQNEAQ (reference sequence). The CDR3 reads CASSLVTGGNTEAFF. The CDR3 coding sequence is TGTGCCAGCAGCTTAGTTACAGGGGGTAACACTGAAGCTTTCTTT.

This chain connects TRBV9 to TRBJ2-1; tentative D call: TRBD2 (6 bases). Trimming removed 5 bases from V and 0 bases from J, with 18 bases in between. This CDR3 contains 17 residues. Germline V gene lookup returns CDR1 SGDLS and CDR2 YYNGEE. CDR3 bases: TGTGCCAGCAGTCATCTTTCCCCCGGGAGCTCCTACAATGAGCAGTTCTTC. Its protein is CASSHLSPGSSYNEQFF.

This sequence joins TRBV9 and TRBJ1-4, with D perhaps TRBD1 (6 bases). V lost 1 base to trimming and J lost 2 bases, with 9 bases between them. The CDR3 spans 15 residues. Germline CDR1 SGDLS, CDR2 YYNGEE. CDR3 loop: CASSVMGHTNEKLFF. The CDR3 DNA reads as TGTGCCAGCAGCGTAATGGGACATACTAATGAAAAACTGTTTTTT.

V is TRBV11-3 and J is TRBJ1-3; D is perhaps TRBD1 (5 bases). V shed 5 bases and J shed 1 base, with 9 bases lying between them. The germline V gene has CDR1 SGHNT and CDR2 YENEEA. The CDR3 sequence is 14 residues long. The CDR3 coding sequence is TGTGCCAGCAGCCCCGGGACTTCTGGAAACACCATATATTTT. Translating it yields CASSPGTSGNTIYF.

The J gene is TRBJ1-1, the V gene TRBV23-1, with D unresolved. TRBV23-1 is reported as an ORF; its role is uncertain. This CDR3 has 15 amino acids. V was shortened by 4 bases and J by 3 bases, with 15 bases between the two germline ends. CDR3: CASSPGAGEDTEAFF. The CDR3 nucleotides are TGCGCCAGCAGTCCGGGAGCCGGGGAGGACACTGAAGCTTTCTTT.

V usage is TRBV5-8 and J usage is TRBJ2-3; perhaps TRBD2 as D (6 bases). Trimming cost V 0 bases and J 3 bases, with 8 bases left between them. Germline-derived CDR1 and CDR2 are SGHTS and YDEGEE. The CDR3 loop spans 14 amino acids. This CDR3 is CASSLGSGTDTQYF. CDR3 in DNA: TGTGCCAGCAGCTTGGGTAGCGGAACAGATACGCAGTATTTT.

The chain combines TRBV6-5 with TRBJ2-1; 10 nucleotides align to TRBD1. The junction had 8 bases not matched to a gene; V was cut back by 2 bases and J by 10 bases. Germline V gives CDR1 MNHEY, CDR2 SVGAGI. There are 15 residues in the CDR3. CDR3 protein: CASSYDRGPRKEQFF. DNA of the CDR3: TGTGCCAGCAGTTACGACAGGGGGCCCAGGAAGGAGCAGTTCTTC.

The CDR3 region is CASDGQGRNTEAFF. CDR3 DNA sequence: TGTGCCAGCGACGGACAGGGTAGGAACACTGAAGCTTTCTTT. J is TRBJ1-1 and V is TRBV2, with 8 positions matching TRBD1. CDR1 is SNHLY and CDR2 is FYNNEI in the germline V gene. V lost 8 bases and J lost 1; bases outside the gene matches: 6. There are 14 residues in the CDR3.

The chain combines TRBV7-2 with TRBJ2-3; TRBD2 matches 12 bases. Germline V CDR1 and CDR2: SGHTA, FQGNSA. CDR3 length: 16 residues. Germline trimming cut 0 bases from V and 3 bases from J; bases unmatched to any gene: 1. The CDR3 nucleotides are TGTGCCAGCAGCTTAGCGCTAGCGGGAGGGACAGATACGCAGTATTTT. Translation gives CASSLALAGGTDTQYF.

The chain couples TRBV7-2 to TRBJ1-2; a weak D match, TRBD1 (6 bases). V was cut by 4 bases and J by 1 base, with 16 bases left in between. The germline gives CDR1 SGHTA, CDR2 FQGNSA. This CDR3 is 16 amino acids long. The CDR3 sequence: CASSSPPDRFNYGYTF. The CDR3 DNA sequence: TGTGCCAGCAGCTCCCCCCCGGACAGATTTAACTATGGCTACACCTTC. The variable domain in full, completed from reference TRBV7-2 and TRBJ1-2, reads GAGVSQSPSNKVTEKGKDVELRCDPISGHTALYWYRQSLGQGLEFLIYFQGNSAPDKSGLPSDRFSAERTGGSVSTLTIQRTQQEDSAVYLCASSSPPDRFNYGYTFGSGTRLTVV.

The chain combines TRBV19 with TRBJ1-2; 7 nucleotides agree with TRBD1. The J segment lost 5 bases and the V segment lost 1 base, leaving 16 bases of the junction unmatched. The CDR3 spans 18 residues. From germline, CDR1 is LNHDA and CDR2 SQIVND (reference sequence). The CDR3 DNA is TGTGCCAGTAGTATAGGGCTCGGGGACAGCAGGGTAGGATATGGCTACACCTTC. Translated: CASSIGLGDSRVGYGYTF.

The J gene is TRBJ2-6, the V gene TRBV4-2, with D possibly TRBD1 on 6 matching bases. Trimming cost V 2 bases and J 2 bases, with 13 bases left between them. The CDR3 is 17 residues long. Germline CDR1 and CDR2: LGHNA and YNFKEQ. For the CDR3, the DNA is TGTGCCAGCAGCCAATCGGAGGACAGAGCTGGGGCCAACGTCCTGACTTTC. As protein: CASSQSEDRAGANVLTF.

This chain connects TRBV15 to TRBJ2-7; TRBD2 aligns across 12 bases. Germline V gene lookup returns CDR1 LNHNV and CDR2 YYDKDF (reference sequence). V shed 0 bases, J shed 4 bases, and the junction held 16 bases outside the gene matches. The CDR3 contains 20 residues. CDR3 loop: CATSREVGLAGGASYYEQYF. The CDR3 DNA is TGTGCCACCAGCAGAGAGGTGGGGCTAGCGGGAGGGGCCTCCTATTACGAGCAGTACTTC.

The rearrangement links TRBV5-1 to TRBJ1-2; 8 bases match TRBD1. The CDR3 is 14 amino acids. The V gene end was trimmed by 4 bases and the J gene end by 4 bases; junction bases not matched to a gene: 6. The germline V gene encodes CDR1 SGHRS and CDR2 YFSETQ. The CDR3 sequence: CASSTGGKTYGYTF. CDR3 sequence (DNA): TGCGCCAGCAGCACAGGGGGAAAGACCTATGGCTACACCTTC.